This T cell receptor beta chain was profiled in a study of cytomegalovirus exposure and HLA in healthy donors (dated by TCRdb to about 2017). Study-level background: According to an earlier analysis of a few hundred of the donors, roughly 180 million T cells yielded 90 million to 140 million unique TCR beta sequences and 276 Gb of sequence data. About 320 gigabases of sequencing data and approximately 93 million unique TCR sequences were included in an early release covering over 600 HLA-typed donors. Of the 300 to 450 genotyped donors, approximately 80% were placed in the genetic ancestry cluster associated with self-reported Caucasian donors. The study aimed to test whether cataloging public T cell receptors could reveal signatures of past pathogen exposure. The study used immunosequencing to profile the T cell repertoires of 670 or so subjects and linked those repertoires to cytomegalovirus serostatus. In addition to the first cohort of 666 subjects, a separate validation cohort of 100 to 150 different subjects was used. To predict cytomegalovirus infection status, the study brought together high-throughput TCR immunosequencing, statistical association of individual TCRs with disease status, and machine learning. A later analysis re-examined previously published TCR beta repertoires from over 500 donors and added high-resolution HLA genotyping to investigate patterns of TCR occurrence. The later analysis used no new phenotypic data to find candidate immune exposures, relying instead on TCR beta sequences and their occurrence across donors. To decide whether each TCR beta V gene segment behaved as functional or pseudogenic, an earlier analysis of some 580 of the donors relied on high-throughput TCR beta sequencing. Alongside the repertoire data, information on donor age, sex, ethnicity and CMV serostatus was compiled. A later genetic analysis took genome-wide SNP genotypes for about 55% of the 666 donors and used that subset as a discovery cohort. All discovery cohort repertoires had been generated on a single sequencing platform. Class I and class II HLA loci were covered by the typing at four-digit resolution. Typing coverage differed by locus: A, B, C, DRB1 and DQB1 were typed in roughly 620-630 donors, DQA1 in about 510, DPA1 in some 610, and DPB1 in approximately 450. About five DR-DQ haplotypes were treated as single units for association and clustering because of strong linkage in the cohort. Among about 400 genotyped donors of the cohort, an average of roughly 230,000 unique TCR beta nucleotide sequences was sequenced per donor, of which 15% to 20% were non-productive.

The library was generated by the immunoSEQ multiplex PCR assay. For the multiplex PCR, a mixture combining 60 forward primers for TCR Vbeta segments and 13 reverse primers for TCR Jbeta segments was used. A multiplex PCR assay on genomic DNA amplified the CDR3 region of rearranged TCR beta genes. The amplified TCR beta libraries were sequenced on the Illumina HiSeq System as 87-base-pair reads. The study's processing was this. A later analysis counted 75 million to 100 million unique TCR beta chains across the roughly 700 repertoires, and 9 million to 14 million of these chains were shared by at least two donors. A nearest-neighbor algorithm error-corrected the raw reads and collapsed the reads into unique sequences, merging closely related sequences to remove PCR and sequencing errors. V, D and J gene segments were assigned by aligning CDR3 sequences to IMGT reference sequences. For a sequence to be retained, at least a six-nucleotide match to both a V gene segment and a J gene segment was required. A rearrangement counted as productive if the CDR3 had no stop codons and remained in frame with V and J, and every other rearrangement counted as non-productive. CDR3 was defined according to IMGT convention as the region running from the second conserved V-encoded cysteine to the conserved J-encoded phenylalanine. The earlier analysis of 587 of the donors excluded any sequence lacking an unambiguous match to a single V gene segment. In an earlier analysis of a few hundred of the donors, V segments were called functional above 56.7% productive rearrangements and were called segregating when the between-donor standard deviation exceeded 5%. A statistical classification framework was built for diagnosing cytomegalovirus status from the catalog of TCR beta chain sequences. A later analysis assigned V and J genes by comparing TCR nucleotide sequences with IMGT/GENE-DB human TR gene sequences. A later analysis assigned CDR3 sequences and most-parsimonious VDJ recombination scenarios with the TCRdist pipeline. A later analysis defined each TCR beta chain by its CDR3 amino acid sequence plus V-gene family, and excluded reads lacking a unique V-gene family. In a later analysis, 500 to 650 highly shared, low-generation-probability nucleotide sequences were removed to address suspected cross-contamination and a sequencing artifact. For each public chain, a later analysis derived a clonal expansion index from normalized ranks of inferred template counts within each repertoire. In a later analysis, generation probabilities were computed using a VDJ recombination model fitted to out-of-frame rearrangements, and the results were checked against IGoR. A later analysis scored TCR-TCR, TCR-HLA and TCR-CMV co-occurrence with hypergeometric tests, applying a repertoire-size bias correction to TCR pairs. A later analysis estimated false discovery rates by permuting HLA or CMV assignments 20 times. In a later analysis, co-occurring TCRs were grouped using DBSCAN, with TCRdist sequence similarity added in when clustering inside HLA-allele-positive subsets. Co-occurrence clustering excluded repertoires with fewer than 30,000 or more than 120,000 public chains, plus five with anomalous nucleotide sharing. In its TCRdb copy, this immuneACCESS table keeps in-frame sequences only and misses some clones. Where compared with another copy, unresolved V genes explain less than half of these, and the others have no known cause. V and J calls and clone size are as listed in that table; D and trimming were resolved from the DNA. The sample data list 85,000 to 130,000 clones, and 70% to 80% of these were observed just once. In total, the top ten clones hold under 5% of the sample.

The cohort was made up of 666 healthy bone marrow donors. At the time of sampling, all cohort members were nominally healthy, though unrecorded immune exposures were likely present. The donor tested CMV seropositive, placing the donor among the 250 to 300 seropositive members of the cohort. Each donor provided a peripheral blood sample, and peripheral blood mononuclear cells were used for TCR beta sequencing. Genomic DNA extraction from the blood cell samples was performed with the Qiagen DNeasy Blood Extraction Kit. What the work shows at the level of the full study, not this receptor alone: Because counts were too low, roughly 17 rarely observed V segments, including chromosome 9 orphons, were left out of the earlier analysis of some 640 of the donors. In a later analysis, HLA-associated TCR beta chains were found to be more clonally expanded and to have lower generation probabilities than equally common non-associated chains. Some IMGT-functional V segments, including TRBV6-2 and TRBV6-3, could not be told apart with the 87-base-pair reads, so those segments were excluded. A later analysis found that most CMV-associated TCR beta chains appeared HLA-restricted, with HLA associations seemingly driven largely by CMV exposure. A total of 164 TCR beta chains were listed by the study as associated with cytomegalovirus. Because HLA typing was missing for some donors at each locus, association tests included only the typed subset. According to a later analysis, TCR association rates differed among HLA loci, with DRB1 alleles showing the most associated TCRs and HLA-C alleles showing the fewest. The cohort was sequenced for TCR beta chains only, and without alpha or paired-chain data the features that could be detected were limited. A few of the identified cytomegalovirus-associated TCR beta chains were confirmed in vitro to be specific for cytomegalovirus antigens. A cluster of highly shared sequence variants was judged likely to be a technical artifact of the sequencing pipeline. A further reported finding was that TCR beta sequences accurately predicted the HLA-A and HLA-B alleles for most subjects in the first cohort. A later genetic analysis associated a missense DCLRE1C variant with V-gene and J-gene trimming of TCR beta chains, and an independent cohort replicated the association. For the cohort, immune exposure information was limited to CMV serostatus. Linkage disequilibrium might explain the correlated functional status among segregating V segments, but an unknown experimental factor could not be excluded. The presence/absence analyses assumed that sequencing depth was roughly uniform across donors, and that assumption may not be true. A later genetic analysis reported fewer N-insertions in productive TCRs among donors in an Asian-associated ancestry cluster than the approximately 670-donor mean. When HLA alleles, especially DR and DQ, strongly co-occurred, attributing TCR associations to individual alleles was difficult. While some public TCRs were present in many individuals, most TCR sequences turned up only very rarely across donors. The classifier was reported to diagnose cytomegalovirus status with high specificity and sensitivity in both the original cohort and the validation cohort. It was suggested by the authors that the approach could potentially be generalized to other disease states and immunological phenotypes. According to a later analysis, parvovirus B19, influenza, CMV and Epstein-Barr virus appeared linked to several top co-occurrence clusters. Specific HLA alleles were associated with about 17,000 TCR beta sequences at a false discovery rate of 0.05 in a later analysis. An earlier analysis of approximately 530 of the donors showed that most TCR beta V segments appeared in productive rearrangements either about 90% or about 30% of the time, which broadly matched IMGT annotations.

Relative to germline, V is 6 bases shorter and J is 4 bases shorter, with 15 bases between their ends. Its CDR3 holds 14 amino acids, cysteine through phenylalanine. Of all the DNA, just the CDR3 is kept, 42 bases in frame from base 1. From the germline V gene, CDR1 is SGHTA and CDR2 is FQGNSA. Worth noting for this clone: This receptor's antigen is unknown. No quality values exist for individual bases; no much larger clone is one base distant.

Recombination connected TRBV7-2 to TRBJ1-2, with the D gene too uncertain to name. The sequence derives from a female donor in good health and CMV-seropositive. The sequenced sample consisted of PBMCs. The DNA reads as follows: TGTGCCAGCAGTGAGGGCGGAGGTTTCTATGGCTACACCTTC. This translates into CASSEGGGFYGYTF.